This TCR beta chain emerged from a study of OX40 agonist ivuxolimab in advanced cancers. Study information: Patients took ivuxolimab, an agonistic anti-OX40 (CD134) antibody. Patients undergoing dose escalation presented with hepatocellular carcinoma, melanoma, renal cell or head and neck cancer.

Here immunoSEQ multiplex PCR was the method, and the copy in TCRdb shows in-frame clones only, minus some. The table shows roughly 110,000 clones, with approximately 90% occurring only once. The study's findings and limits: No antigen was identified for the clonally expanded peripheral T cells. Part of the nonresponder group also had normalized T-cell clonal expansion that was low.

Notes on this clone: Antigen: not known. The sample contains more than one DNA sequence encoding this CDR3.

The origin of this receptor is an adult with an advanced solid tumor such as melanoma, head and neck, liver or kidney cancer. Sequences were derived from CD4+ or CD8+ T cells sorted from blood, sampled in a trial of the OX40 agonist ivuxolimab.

CDR3 nucleotides: TGTGCCAGCAGCCCCCGGACAGGAGAGGAGACCCAGTACTTC. Translating gives CASSPRTGEETQYF. The rearrangement links TRBV7-2 to TRBJ2-5; 7 bases agree with TRBD1. The CDR3 has 14 residues. V lost 5 bases to trimming and J lost 5 bases; unmatched junction nucleotides: 8. Germline CDR1 SGHTA, CDR2 FQGNSA. Complete variable domain (other parts from reference TRBV7-2 and TRBJ2-5): GAGVSQSPSNKVTEKGKDVELRCDPISGHTALYWYRQSLGQGLEFLIYFQGNSAPDKSGLPSDRFSAERTGGSVSTLTIQRTQQEDSAVYLCASSPRTGEETQYFGPGTRLLVL.